Listed here are 8 T cell receptor beta chains from one sample, sequenced in a study of early T cells in non-severe SARS-CoV-2 infection. From the 5' RACE reads, TCRdb called clonotypes with MiXCR, one entry per CDR3 protein. Among about 60,000 distinct CDR3 sequences, roughly 12% were seen once, and the ten largest hold around 4.9%. The source material was whole blood. The receptor source for this set is an adult who was a healthcare worker with PCR-confirmed SARS-CoV-2 infection or an uninfected control (not recorded which).

Concerning this clonotype: A much larger clonotype is one base distant, so this may be a read error. This sequence joins TRBV7-2 and TRBJ2-5; no definite D call. The germline V gene encodes CDR1 SGHTA and CDR2 FQGNSA. The CDR3 consists of 13 residues. V shed 5 bases and J shed 6 bases, with 13 bases lying between them. The DNA for the CDR3 is TGTGCCAGCAGCGTAAATTTCTTAAAGACCCAGTACTTC. Translation gives CASSVNFLKTQYF.

J is TRBJ2-7 and V is TRBV7-9; D is perhaps TRBD2 (6 bases). The germline V gene encodes CDR1 SEHNR and CDR2 FQNEAQ (reference sequence). The CDR3 runs 18 residues. V lost 4 bases and J lost 0, with 22 bases in between. In DNA, the CDR3 is TGTGCCAGCAGCTACTGGGCGGAGGAGGGACCGAGCTCCTACGAGCAGTACTTC. Amino acid sequence: CASSYWAEEGPSSYEQYF. Full variable domain (missing parts from reference TRBV7-9 and TRBJ2-7): DTGVSQNPRHKITKRGQNVTFRCDPISEHNRLYWYRQTLGQGPEFLTYFQNEAQLEKSRLLSDRFSAERPKGSFSTLEIQRTEQGDSAMYLCASSYWAEEGPSSYEQYFGPGTRLTVT.

This clonotype has just a few counts. The chain has TRBV5-4 and TRBJ2-1, with TRBD1 matching 9 bases. Germline V gives CDR1 SGHNT, CDR2 YYREEE (reference sequence). CDR3 length: 16 amino acids. With V trimmed by 2 bases and J by 8 bases, 11 bases remained unmatched. The CDR3: CASSLLQGAGLDEQFF. The CDR3 nucleotides read TGTGCCAGCAGCTTACTACAGGGGGCTGGGTTGGATGAGCAGTTCTTC. The full variable domain, rest sourced from reference TRBV5-4 and TRBJ2-1, is ETGVTQSPTHLIKTRGQQVTLRCSSQSGHNTVSWYQQALGQGPQFIFQYYREEENGRGNFPPRFSGLQFPNYSSELNVNALELDDSALYLCASSLLQGAGLDEQFFGPGTRLTVL.

This clonotype has a count of ten or more. The chain couples TRBV11-2 to TRBJ1-2; tentative D call: TRBD1 (5 bases). CDR1 SGHAT and CDR2 FQNNGV come from the germline V gene. The CDR3 is 15 amino acids. V lost 5 bases to trimming and J lost 4 bases, with 17 bases between them. The CDR3 bases are TGTGCCAGCAGCCTGGAGGGGACTTTTCTCTATGGCTACACCTTC. Protein product: CASSLEGTFLYGYTF.

The CDR3 region has the DNA TGCAGTGCTAGGGACAGGATCTACGAGCAGTACTTC. This sequence encodes CSARDRIYEQYF. The J gene is TRBJ2-7, the V gene TRBV20-1; TRBD1 aligns across 7 bases. CDR1 and CDR2 from the germline V gene are DFQATT and SNEGSKA (reference sequence). CDR3 length: 12 residues. J was trimmed by 3 bases and V by 3 bases; bases with no gene match: 2.

The gene calls are TRBV9 and TRBJ2-7, with 7 bases matching TRBD2. Germline V lookup: CDR1 SGDLS, CDR2 YYNGEE. CDR3 length: 17 amino acids. Unmatched junction bases numbered 18, after V lost 2 bases and J lost 7 bases. The CDR3 nucleotides are TGTGCCAGCAGCGTCGGACCCCGGGAGGCGAGATTTGAAGAGCAGTACTTC. As protein: CASSVGPREARFEEQYF.

At least ten counts were recorded for this clonotype. The J gene is TRBJ2-1, the V gene TRBV5-1; 8 positions agree with TRBD2. With V trimmed by 0 bases and J by 4 bases, 12 bases remained unmatched. The CDR3 is 18 amino acids. The V gene's germline CDR1 is SGHRS and CDR2 YFSETQ. The CDR3 here is CASSLGRLGKREYNEQFF. The CDR3 region has the DNA TGCGCCAGCAGCTTGGGCCGGTTGGGGAAGCGGGAGTACAATGAGCAGTTCTTC.

The chain recombines TRBV19 with TRBJ2-7; D uncertain. Trimming removed 5 bases from V and 3 bases from J, with 14 bases in between. This CDR3 is built from 14 residues. CDR1 LNHDA and CDR2 SQIVND come from the germline V gene (reference sequence). The CDR3 reads CASSLDGGNYEQYF. The CDR3 nucleotides are TGTGCCAGTAGTCTCGACGGTGGAAACTACGAGCAGTACTTC.